The T cell receptor beta chain under discussion was sequenced for a study of CD8 T cells in ankylosing spondylitis. Findings and caveats of the study: Significantly higher representation of disease-linked clones was reported for matched ankylosing spondylitis synovial fluid. Eight or nine highly homologous variants made up a TCR beta motif that seemed to typify ankylosing spondylitis blood. A number of the motif variants had already been described in reactive arthritis synovial fluid and blood.

As the method for making TCR beta libraries, quantitative 5'-RACE with molecular barcodes was used. TCRdb re-analysed the 5' RACE reads in MiXCR, keeping a single row per CDR3 protein. The sample has about 200,000 distinct CDR3 sequences, 9.5% to 15% seen once. The CDR3 covers 15 residues. After removal of 4 bases from V and 6 bases from J, the junction contained 7 bases not matched to a gene. Germline CDR1 SGHRS, CDR2 YFSETQ. About this clonotype: Its antigen is still unknown.

The J gene is TRBJ1-2, the V gene TRBV5-1; TRBD1 aligns across 12 bases. Material: blood, either unsorted or a sorted T cell fraction (not recorded which). This clonotype was obtained from a male donor with ankylosing spondylitis or in good health (not recorded which). CDR3 sequence: CASSAGTGGLDGYTF. CDR3 coding DNA: TGCGCCAGCAGCGCCGGGACAGGGGGCTTAGATGGCTACACCTTC.